This T cell receptor beta chain was observed in a study of T cells expressing NK-cell markers. Study results and limitations: The CD3+CD56-NKG2C+ fraction of a few donors was also led by these clonotypes. Whether expanded NKG2C+ T cell clones were HCMV specific stayed uncertain.

CDR3 length: 13 amino acids. The germline gives CDR1 SGHNT, CDR2 YENEEA. A word on this clonotype: Its antigen is unidentified.

TCRdb processed the 5' RACE reads again and assigns one entry to each CDR3 protein, with no DNA. Recorded for this sample: about 460,000 distinct CDR3 sequences. The sample comprised blood T cells: a sorted CD56 or NKG2C T cell subset, CD4+ or CD8+ T cells, or bulk PBMC T cells (not recorded which). The gene calls are TRBV11-3 and TRBJ2-5; there is no DNA to check the TCRdb D call of TRBD1. This receptor was obtained from a woman aged 45 to 65 in good health. CDR3 residues: CASSKDSLVAQYF.